This T cell receptor beta chain was obtained from a study of cytomegalovirus exposure and HLA in healthy donors. Whole-study findings and limits: Most subjects' HLA-A and HLA-B alleles were reportedly predicted from TCR beta sequences. The investigators catalogued some 160 TCR beta chains as cytomegalovirus-associated. It was reportedly the case that the classifier diagnosed cytomegalovirus status with high specificity and sensitivity. Three chains linked to CMV were shown in vitro to be specific for CMV antigens.

In regard to this clone: Its antigen is as yet unknown.

This CDR3 contains 14 residues. Germline assignment: CDR1 SGHRS and CDR2 YFSETQ. The V end was cut by 0 bases, the J end by 1 base, with 5 bases between. PCR primers comprised 60 Vbeta and 13 Jbeta primers. TCRdb's table, derived via immunoSEQ multiplex PCR, lists solely in-frame clones and lacks some. Its table lists tens of thousands of clones. The chain recombines TRBV5-1 with TRBJ2-1; no clear D gene. Sequencing used PBMCs. The sequence was obtained from a middle-aged man in good health and CMV-seronegative. CDR3 DNA: TGCGCCAGCAGCTTGGGGGCATCCTACAATGAGCAGTTCTTC. Protein sequence: CASSLGASYNEQFF.